This T cell receptor beta chain was found in a study of control samples from healthy donors and cancer patients. CDR3 length: 15 residues. Germline V CDR1 and CDR2: KGHSH, LQKENI. Between the trimmed V and J ends, which lost 2 bases and 7 bases, there was a span of 15 bases. Assay used: immunoSEQ multiplex PCR; TCRdb lists only in-frame clones, some missing. This sample has over 150,000 clones, with more than 90% found just once. This clone showed up just once. The material sequenced was blood. This chain connects TRBV18 to TRBJ2-1; the D is unclear. This sequence originates from a woman aged 40 to 55 in good health. The CDR3, as DNA: TGTGCCAGCTCACCAATAGGACGGGCTCGGAATGAGCAGTTCTTC. Translating gives CASSPIGRARNEQFF.